The TCR beta chain described here comes from a study of blood T cells in healthy people across ages. Study as a whole: About one barcoded TCR beta cDNA was captured per two T cells.

Through a sample-barcoded 5' primer and a J-beta primer mix, a second PCR was run for roughly 6 to 12 cycles. Any given sample supplied a minimum of 2.5 million CDR3-containing paired-end reads. One entry per CDR3 protein, called by TCRdb with MiXCR from the 5' RACE reads. Of fewer than 1,000,000 distinct CDR3 sequences listed, around 42% are singletons. This clonotype was obtained from a man in his sixties in good health. Sequenced: blood.

CDR3 in DNA: TGTGCCAGCAGCTTAGGACAGGGGGCGAAGACCGAGCAGTACTTC. This gives the protein CASSLGQGAKTEQYF. This chain connects TRBV7-9 to TRBJ2-7, with TRBD1 matching over 10 bases. CDR3 length: 15 residues. CDR1 and CDR2 (germline): SEHNR, FQNEAQ (reference sequence). Trimming at V came to 1 base and at J to 6 bases, leaving 6 bases not matched to a gene.